The 20 T cell receptor beta chains in this list originate from one sample, sequenced in a study of graft-versus-host responses after intestinal transplantation (dated by TCRdb to 2020 to 2022). Their recognized antigens are unknown. Sample time point, as interpreted from the label and publication: cells obtained before transplantation from donor or recipient. Libraries were prepared through the immunoSEQ multiplex PCR assay. The source is immuneACCESS, and TCRdb retained only in-frame sequences with V and J called. Part of the clones is not carried over; for the studies checked, unresolved V genes explain less than half of this, and the remainder is unexplained. In all, the sample holds about 100,000 clones, and about 90% of those were seen once. Clones ranked in the top ten supply about 0.9% of the sample. The input for sequencing was unstimulated CD4+ T cells sorted from spleen or lymph node cells, taken before intestinal transplant. The source of these receptors is a human donor who received an intestinal transplant.

The CDR3 loop reads CASSPPGTLRDEQFF. The CDR3, as DNA: TGTGCCAGCAGTCCTCCCGGGACCCTACGCGATGAGCAGTTCTTC. The genes are TRBV9 and TRBJ2-1; D possibly matches TRBD1 or TRBD2 (5 bases each). The V and J ends lost 5 bases and 8 bases respectively, with 20 bases between them. Looked up from germline, CDR1 is SGDLS and CDR2 is YYNGEE. This CDR3 has 15 amino acids. The entire variable domain, with the rest obtained from reference TRBV9 and TRBJ2-1, is as follows: DSGVTQTPKHLITATGQRVTLRCSPRSGDLSVYWYQQSLDQGLQFLIQYYNGEERAKGNILERFSAQQFPDLHSELNLSSLELGDSALYFCASSPPGTLRDEQFFGPGTRLTVL.

This chain's CDR3 is CSVAEGTSEAFF. The CDR3 DNA sequence: TGCAGCGTTGCCGAGGGTACCTCTGAAGCTTTCTTT. J is TRBJ1-1 and V is TRBV29-1, with D unresolved. Germline lookup yields CDR1 SQVTM and CDR2 ANQGSEA. The V and J ends lost 4 bases and 6 bases respectively, with 12 bases between them. The length of the CDR3 is 12 residues.

This clone was observed a single time. This sequence joins TRBV5-3 and TRBJ2-7; TRBD1 matches 9 bases. TRBV5-3 is an ORF; its function is uncertain. The CDR3 extends over 16 amino acids. The V and J ends lost 0 bases and 3 bases, in that order; junction bases with no gene match: 7. This CDR3 reads CARSLVVRDRDYEQYF. The CDR3 DNA follows: TGTGCCAGAAGCTTGGTGGTCCGGGACAGGGACTACGAGCAGTACTTC.

Here the CDR3 DNA reads TGTGCCAGCAGTTTATCTGGACGGAACACTGAAGCTTTCTTT. Protein: CASSLSGRNTEAFF. The chain recombines TRBV27 with TRBJ1-1; D is undetermined. From germline, CDR1 is MNHEY and CDR2 SMNVEV (reference sequence). The CDR3 loop spans 14 amino acids. Trimming pared 0 bases from V and 1 base from J, leaving 6 bases between.

This rearrangement joins TRBV2 to TRBJ2-3, with 11 positions matching TRBD1. The germline CDR1 and CDR2 sequences are SNHLY and FYNNEI. The CDR3 extends over 14 amino acids. The V segment lost 4 bases and the J segment 5 bases; nucleotides outside the gene matches: 2. CDR3 protein: CASSGDRGIDTQYF. The DNA for the CDR3 is TGTGCCAGCAGTGGGGACAGGGGGATAGATACGCAGTATTTT.

The chain combines TRBV6-1 with TRBJ1-2; 7 nucleotides line up with TRBD1. V gave up 11 bases and J gave up 4 bases; unmatched junction bases: 13. The germline V gene has CDR1 MNHNS and CDR2 SASEGT. This CDR3 is built from 14 residues. CDR3 in DNA: TGTGCCTGTGGTCCTTACAGGGGAAGCTATGGCTACACCTTC. Translated, it gives CACGPYRGSYGYTF.

The V and J genes are TRBV2 and TRBJ1-2; no definite D call. Trimming left V 5 bases short and J 6 bases short, with 13 bases between. Per germline, CDR1 SNHLY and CDR2 FYNNEI. The CDR3 contains 13 residues. This chain's CDR3 is CASSPNPTHGYTF. CDR3 coding DNA: TGTGCCAGCAGTCCGAATCCTACCCATGGCTACACCTTC.

This clone showed up just once. The rearrangement links TRBV11-2 to TRBJ2-5; D remains ambiguous. The end of the DNA is better explained by TRBJ2-7, so the J call may be wrong. The CDR3 spans 14 residues. Per germline, CDR1 SGHAT and CDR2 FQNNGV. CDR3 sequence reads: CASSLVSSSYEQYF. In nucleotides, the CDR3 is TGTGCCAGCAGCTTAGTCAGTAGCTCCTACGAGCAGTACTTC.

The genes are TRBV7-9 and TRBJ1-3; tentative D call: TRBD1 (5 bases). Trimming removed 1 base from V and 3 bases from J, with 7 bases in between. This CDR3 is 14 amino acids long. Per the germline V gene, CDR1 is SEHNR and CDR2 is FQNEAQ (reference sequence). The CDR3 DNA reads as TGTGCCAGCAGCTTAGGCAGGGATGGAAACACCATATATTTT. It is translated as CASSLGRDGNTIYF. The entire variable domain, with the rest obtained from reference TRBV7-9 and TRBJ1-3, is as follows: DTGVSQNPRHKITKRGQNVTFRCDPISEHNRLYWYRQTLGQGPEFLTYFQNEAQLEKSRLLSDRFSAERPKGSFSTLEIQRTEQGDSAMYLCASSLGRDGNTIYFGEGSWLTVV.

The count of this clone is one. The genes are TRBV2 and TRBJ1-4; tentative D call: TRBD1 (5 bases). Germline V gene sequence: CDR1 SNHLY, CDR2 FYNNEI. V shed 10 bases and J shed 0 bases, with 15 bases lying between them. The CDR3 contains 15 residues. CDR3: CAIDWLGATNEKLFF. The CDR3 bases are TGTGCCATCGATTGGCTGGGGGCAACTAATGAAAAACTGTTTTTT.

The CDR3 region is CASSVRGGDNSPLHF. CDR3 nucleotide sequence: TGTGCCAGCAGCGTACGAGGGGGCGATAATTCACCCCTCCACTTT. V gene TRBV9 combines with J gene TRBJ1-6; TRBD1 matches at 7 bases. Germline-derived CDR1 and CDR2 are SGDLS and YYNGEE. The CDR3 runs to 15 residues. V was pared by 1 base and J by 5 bases, with 3 bases of the junction left unmatched.

The chain joins TRBV5-1 to TRBJ2-3; 12 bases are a match to TRBD1. In germline, CDR1 is SGHRS, CDR2 YFSETQ. V was pared by 7 bases and J by 5 bases, with 14 bases of the junction left unmatched. The CDR3 consists of 17 residues. The CDR3 sequence: CASCRGGTGGERDTQYF. The CDR3 DNA sequence: TGCGCCAGCTGCCGAGGGGGGACAGGGGGCGAAAGAGATACGCAGTATTTT.

V gene TRBV5-1 combines with J gene TRBJ2-5; either TRBD1 or TRBD2 may fit D (6 bases each). With 2 bases removed from V and 6 bases from J, the gap between germline ends came to 14 bases. The germline V gene has CDR1 SGHRS and CDR2 YFSETQ. The CDR3 contains 14 residues. The CDR3: CASSFEGGIQTQYF. CDR3 nucleotide sequence: TGCGCCAGCAGCTTCGAGGGGGGTATCCAGACCCAGTACTTC.

This clone was seen just once. The chain couples TRBV28 to TRBJ1-5, with a weak D call TRBD1 (5 bases). Trimming stripped 3 bases from V and 1 base from J, with 16 bases between. From germline, CDR1 is MDHEN and CDR2 SYDVKM. The CDR3 spans 17 residues. Here the CDR3 reads CASSFYPPGISNQPQHF. DNA of the CDR3: TGTGCCAGCAGTTTCTATCCCCCAGGGATAAGCAATCAGCCCCAGCATTTT.

This CDR3 reads CASSLEKVTGGDPYEQYF. The CDR3 DNA is TGTGCCAGCAGCTTAGAAAAGGTGACTGGGGGTGACCCCTACGAGCAGTACTTC. The chain is built from TRBV7-9 and TRBJ2-7; possibly TRBD1 or TRBD2 for D (5 bases each). CDR1 and CDR2 from the germline V gene are SEHNR and FQNEAQ (reference sequence). V lost 1 base, J lost 2 bases, and 21 bases lay in between. The CDR3 covers 18 residues.

The J gene is TRBJ2-5, the V gene TRBV5-1; the match to TRBD1 covers 7 bases. This CDR3 region has 14 residues. Germline values: CDR1 SGHRS, CDR2 YFSETQ. V was clipped by 2 bases and J by 3 bases; unmatched bases: 4. The CDR3 protein is CASSFPGGEETQYF. For the CDR3, the DNA is TGCGCCAGCAGCTTCCCAGGGGGAGAAGAGACCCAGTACTTC.

The chain is built from TRBV2 and TRBJ2-7, with no clear D. The ends were cut back, 6 bases at V and 6 bases at J, with 9 bases in the middle. This CDR3 region has 11 residues. Germline CDR1 and CDR2: SNHLY and FYNNEI. CDR3 loop: CASSDVGEQYF. The DNA for the CDR3 is TGTGCCAGCAGCGACGTGGGCGAGCAGTACTTC.

This clone appeared a single time. This chain joins TRBV2 and TRBJ2-7; D might be TRBD1 or TRBD2, each matching 6 bases. Trimming pared 6 bases from V and 5 bases from J, leaving 20 bases between. Per the germline V gene, CDR1 is SNHLY and CDR2 is FYNNEI. The CDR3 extends over 15 amino acids. The CDR3 sequence is CASREQGGLSNEQYF. For the CDR3, the DNA is TGTGCCAGCAGGGAACAGGGAGGTCTGTCAAACGAGCAGTACTTC. Full variable domain (outside the CDR3, taken from reference TRBV2 and TRBJ2-7): EPEVTQTPSHQVTQMGQEVILRCVPISNHLYFYWYRQILGQKVEFLVSFYNNEISEKSEIFDDQFSVERPDGSNFTLKIRSTKLEDSAMYFCASREQGGLSNEQYFGPGTRLTVT.

The chain links TRBV18 to TRBJ1-1; 8 bases match TRBD1. Germline V gene data show CDR1 as KGHSH and CDR2 as LQKENI. The CDR3 length is 13 residues. Trimming took 10 bases from V and 2 from J; bases not matched to a gene: 6. CDR3 amino acids: CATGTGRNTEAFF. For the CDR3, the DNA is TGTGCCACCGGGACAGGACGAAACACTGAAGCTTTCTTT.

J is TRBJ1-5 and V is TRBV28; 7 bases line up with TRBD1. The V gene's germline CDR1 is MDHEN and CDR2 SYDVKM. The CDR3 sequence is 14 residues long. The junction had 8 bases not matched to a gene; V was cut back by 6 bases and J by 6 bases. CDR3 region: CASSDRVITQPQHF. For the CDR3, the DNA is TGTGCCAGCAGCGACAGGGTAATAACTCAGCCCCAGCATTTT.